This T cell receptor (beta chain) was identified in a study of blood T cells in healthy people across ages. This clonotype was seen a few times. A second 7 to 11 cycle PCR used barcoded and J-beta primers. TCRdb ran MiXCR on the 5' RACE reads and lists one entry per CDR3 protein. The sample holds hundreds of thousands of distinct CDR3 sequences, 25% to 30% seen once. These sequences were also reported in another study, on T cells of mothers and their children. That source reports: Each mother gave over 9.5 million TCR beta CDR3 reads; each child, about 2.8 million.

The sample comprised blood. This TCR was sampled from a boy younger than 18 in good health.

The CDR3 nucleotides are TGCAGCGTTGTTCACGGGGGGGCCGGCACAGATACGCAGTATTTT. Translation: CSVVHGGAGTDTQYF. The V and J genes are TRBV29-1 and TRBJ2-3; 8 nucleotides line up with TRBD2. Germline CDR1 is SQVTM and CDR2 is ANQGSEA. V was pared by 4 bases and J by 1 base, with 7 bases of the junction left unmatched. The CDR3 totals 15 residues.